What follows are 27 T cell receptor beta chains derived from one specimen sequenced in a study of control samples from healthy donors and cancer patients. Assay: immunoSEQ multiplex PCR; the TCRdb copy retains only in-frame clones and omits some. The table has roughly 120,000 clones, approximately 93% seen once. Sequencing was carried out using blood. The receptors originated from a man aged 25 to 40 in good health.

V and J are TRBV5-1 and TRBJ2-7; D is unresolved. V shed 0 bases and J shed 0 bases, with 7 bases lying between them. CDR3 length: 14 residues. The germline CDR1 and CDR2 sequences are SGHRS and YFSETQ. The CDR3: CASSLGRSSYEQYF. The CDR3 DNA reads as TGCGCCAGCAGCTTGGGACGGAGCTCCTACGAGCAGTACTTC.

This clone has only one observation. The J gene is TRBJ2-6, the V gene TRBV7-9; D unclear. The germline V gene has CDR1 SEHNR and CDR2 FQNEAQ (reference sequence). V gave up 0 bases and J gave up 4 bases, with 4 bases separating them. The CDR3 runs to 14 residues. CDR3 sequence reads: CASSLASGANVLTF. CDR3 nucleotide sequence: TGTGCCAGCAGCTTAGCTTCCGGGGCCAACGTCCTGACTTTC. The variable domain in full, completed from reference TRBV7-9 and TRBJ2-6, reads DTGVSQNPRHKITKRGQNVTFRCDPISEHNRLYWYRQTLGQGPEFLTYFQNEAQLEKSRLLSDRFSAERPKGSFSTLEIQRTEQGDSAMYLCASSLASGANVLTFGAGSRLTVL.

This clone was observed a single time. This chain joins TRBV30 and TRBJ1-5; D possibly corresponds to TRBD1 (5 bases). This CDR3 has 17 residues. From germline, CDR1 is GTSNPN and CDR2 SVGIG (reference sequence). V was shortened by 3 bases and J by 1 base, with 19 bases between the two germline ends. Here the CDR3 reads CAWSPGGIGLSNQPQHF. As DNA, the CDR3 is TGTGCCTGGAGCCCGGGGGGGATAGGCTTGAGCAATCAGCCCCAGCATTTT.

The rearrangement uses TRBV24-1 and TRBJ2-1; 15 bases agree with TRBD2. V shed 4 bases and J 5 bases; nucleotides not matched to a gene: 5. The CDR3 is 17 residues long. Germline V gene lookup returns CDR1 KGHDR and CDR2 SFDVKD. CDR3: CATSEPGLAGGNNEQFF. The DNA for the CDR3 is TGTGCCACCAGTGAACCCGGACTAGCGGGGGGGAACAATGAGCAGTTCTTC.

V is TRBV3-1 (or the pseudogene TRBV3-2) and J is TRBJ2-5; D gene unclear. The CDR3 consists of 13 residues. Germline CDR1 and CDR2: LGHDT and YNNKEL (reference sequence). Trimming took off 6 bases at V and 1 base at J, with 9 bases between the two ends. CDR3: CASSKVTQETQYF. The CDR3 nucleotides read TGTGCCAGCAGTAAGGTGACCCAAGAGACCCAGTACTTC.

CDR3 nucleotide sequence: TGTGCCAGCAGTTCAGACAGGGGGATCTATGGCTACACCTTC. It specifies CASSSDRGIYGYTF. The chain employs TRBV27 and TRBJ1-2; 9 nucleotides align to TRBD1. V gave up 4 bases and J gave up 4 bases; unmatched junction bases: 4. This CDR3 is built from 14 residues. Germline V gene data show CDR1 as MNHEY and CDR2 as SMNVEV (reference sequence).

The chain carries TRBV5-1 and TRBJ2-3, with D maybe TRBD1 (6 bases). Germline values: CDR1 SGHRS, CDR2 YFSETQ. The V end lost 3 bases, the J end lost 6 bases, and 20 bases lay between the germline ends. The CDR3 runs 16 residues. CDR3 DNA sequence: TGCGCCAGCAGCTCCTCACAGGGTAACTCTTTGGATACGCAGTATTTT. This gives the protein CASSSSQGNSLDTQYF. Supplemented by reference TRBV5-1 and TRBJ2-3, the full variable domain reads KAGVTQTPRYLIKTRGQQVTLSCSPISGHRSVSWYQQTPGQGLQFLFEYFSETQRNKGNFPGRFSGRQFSNSRSEMNVSTLELGDSALYLCASSSSQGNSLDTQYFGPGTRLTVL.

The rearrangement joins TRBV15 to TRBJ1-1; D gene uncertain. Germline values: CDR1 LNHNV, CDR2 YYDKDF (reference sequence). This CDR3 spans 14 amino acids. V was shortened by 6 bases and J by 5 bases, with 16 bases between the two germline ends. The CDR3 DNA sequence: TGTGCCACCAGAGACCCCCCGGGGTCGACTGAAGCTTTCTTT. Translation gives CATRDPPGSTEAFF.

The chain is built from TRBV19 and TRBJ1-1; maybe TRBD1 (6 bases). V lost 7 bases, J lost 7 bases, and 22 bases lay in between. Germline V gene data show CDR1 as LNHDA and CDR2 as SQIVND (reference sequence). CDR3 length: 15 residues. This CDR3 reads CASTPREAGAIEAFF. Written as DNA, the CDR3 is TGTGCCAGTACCCCGAGGGAAGCAGGGGCTATTGAAGCTTTCTTT.

The chain couples TRBV24-1 to TRBJ1-5; tentatively, D is TRBD1 (5 bases). CDR1 KGHDR and CDR2 SFDVKD come from the germline V gene. The V and J ends lost 3 bases and 2 bases respectively, with 13 bases between them. The CDR3 has 16 residues. The CDR3 loop reads CATSDAAGGGNQPQHF. For the CDR3, the DNA is TGTGCCACCAGTGATGCAGCCGGGGGGGGCAATCAGCCCCAGCATTTT.

The gene calls are TRBV28 and TRBJ2-5, with D possibly being TRBD2 (6 bases). The CDR3 is 15 residues long. Trimming took 7 bases from V and 3 from J, leaving 18 bases between them. The germline V gene encodes CDR1 MDHEN and CDR2 SYDVKM. The CDR3 sequence: CASITLGGTKETQYF. The CDR3 bases are TGTGCCAGCATCACCTTGGGGGGAACCAAAGAGACCCAGTACTTC.

The chain joins TRBV27 to TRBJ2-2; 7 nucleotides align to TRBD1. This CDR3 spans 14 amino acids. The ends lost 6 bases at V and 6 bases at J; junction bases unmatched: 7. CDR1 MNHEY and CDR2 SMNVEV come from the germline V gene (reference sequence). The DNA of the CDR3 is TGTGCCAGCAGCCTGACAGGGAGCGCCGGGGAGCTGTTTTTT. Translating gives CASSLTGSAGELFF.

This clone was detected only once. The chain couples TRBV29-1 to TRBJ2-5; 9 positions agree with TRBD2. This CDR3 is 15 amino acids long. V lost 5 bases, J lost 5 bases, and 12 bases stayed unmatched. Per germline, CDR1 SQVTM and CDR2 ANQGSEA. CDR3 coding DNA: TGCAGCGTTCAGGAAGCGGGGGGCGGATGGGAGACCCAGTACTTC. It translates to CSVQEAGGGWETQYF.

This clone was found once. The V and J genes are TRBV19 and TRBJ2-7; 10 bases agree with TRBD1. V gave up 5 bases and J gave up 4 bases; unmatched junction bases: 14. CDR3 length equals 17 residues. CDR1 and CDR2 from the germline V gene are LNHDA and SQIVND (reference sequence). In nucleotides, the CDR3 is TGTGCCAGTAGTGCCTCAAGGGGGACAGGGGCCGGATACGAGCAGTACTTC. Translated: CASSASRGTGAGYEQYF. The variable domain in full, completed from reference TRBV19 and TRBJ2-7, reads DGGITQSPKYLFRKEGQNVTLSCEQNLNHDAMYWYRQDPGQGLRLIYYSQIVNDFQKGDIAEGYSVSREKKESFPLTVTSAQKNPTAFYLCASSASRGTGAGYEQYFGPGTRLTVT.

V is TRBV10-1 and J is TRBJ1-6, with D hard to call. This CDR3 is built from 14 residues. The germline V gene has CDR1 WNHNN and CDR2 SYGVQD (reference sequence). V was pared by 0 bases and J by 7 bases, with 7 bases between. CDR3 DNA sequence: TGCGCCAGCAGTGAGTCCTTGGGAAATTCACCCCTCCACTTT. Protein sequence: CASSESLGNSPLHF.

The chain uses TRBV30 and TRBJ2-3; the D gene is possibly TRBD1 (6 bases). V was pared by 3 bases and J by 2 bases, with 6 bases between. The CDR3 sequence is 12 residues long. Germline CDR1 GTSNPN, CDR2 SVGIG (reference sequence). This CDR3 is CAWRGATDTQYF. The DNA for the CDR3 is TGTGCCTGGAGGGGGGCCACAGATACGCAGTATTTT.

The gene calls are TRBV28 and TRBJ2-7, with TRBD1 matching 11 bases. Per germline, CDR1 MDHEN and CDR2 SYDVKM. The CDR3 runs 16 residues. The ends lost 4 bases at V and 4 bases at J; junction bases unmatched: 9. The CDR3 nucleotides read TGTGCCAGCAGTTCACCAGGACAGGGGGCGAGGTACGAGCAGTACTTC. Protein: CASSSPGQGARYEQYF. Drawing the rest from reference TRBV28 and TRBJ2-7, the complete variable domain is DVKVTQSSRYLVKRTGEKVFLECVQDMDHENMFWYRQDPGLGLRLIYFSYDVKMKEKGDIPEGYSVSREKKERFSLILESASTNQTSMYLCASSSPGQGARYEQYFGPGTRLTVT.

V gene TRBV9 combines with J gene TRBJ1-5, with D possibly being TRBD1 (5 bases). Germline V gene lookup returns CDR1 SGDLS and CDR2 YYNGEE. The CDR3 has 14 residues. The germline V and J ends were trimmed by 4 bases and 7 bases, with 15 bases remaining between them. The CDR3, as DNA: TGTGCCAGCAGCCCGGACACCTGGGGGCAGCCCCAGCATTTT. The encoded protein is CASSPDTWGQPQHF.

The chain links TRBV20-1 to TRBJ2-7; 7 bases agree with TRBD2. CDR1 DFQATT and CDR2 SNEGSKA come from the germline V gene (reference sequence). The CDR3 loop spans 15 amino acids. V trimming: 3 bases; J trimming: 4 bases; junction bases outside the gene matches: 12. CDR3 residues: CSASPEAGGGYEQYF. CDR3 nucleotides: TGCAGTGCTAGTCCTGAAGCCGGGGGAGGGTACGAGCAGTACTTC.

This clone was observed a single time. The chain couples TRBV7-9 to TRBJ2-5; 10 bases are a match to TRBD1. The J segment lost 2 bases and the V segment lost 5 bases, leaving 8 bases of the junction unmatched. The germline CDR1 and CDR2 sequences are SEHNR and FQNEAQ (reference sequence). This CDR3 is built from 16 residues. For the CDR3, the DNA is TGTGCCAGCAGCCCCCGGCCGGGACAGGGGCAAGAGACCCAGTACTTC. Amino acids: CASSPRPGQGQETQYF. Full variable domain (missing parts from reference TRBV7-9 and TRBJ2-5): DTGVSQNPRHKITKRGQNVTFRCDPISEHNRLYWYRQTLGQGPEFLTYFQNEAQLEKSRLLSDRFSAERPKGSFSTLEIQRTEQGDSAMYLCASSPRPGQGQETQYFGPGTRLLVL.

This clone has only a few counts. The chain links TRBV5-6 to TRBJ1-5, with 7 bases identical to TRBD1. With 4 bases clipped from V and 5 bases from J, the junction kept 3 bases outside the gene matches. Germline V gene data show CDR1 as SGHDT and CDR2 as YYEEEE. This CDR3 comprises 13 residues. The CDR3 spells CASSEDRDQPQHF. The CDR3 DNA reads TGTGCCAGCAGCGAAGACAGGGATCAGCCCCAGCATTTT.

The chain employs TRBV6-5 and TRBJ2-3, with no clear D. V dropped 4 bases and J dropped 2 bases, with 7 bases sitting between them. In germline, CDR1 is MNHEY, CDR2 SVGAGI. The length of the CDR3 is 13 residues. In DNA form, the CDR3 reads TGTGCCAGCAGTTTTGACCCCACAGATACGCAGTATTTT. As protein: CASSFDPTDTQYF.

The chain employs TRBV5-6 and TRBJ2-3; D is possibly TRBD1 (5 bases). This CDR3 contains 13 residues. Trimming removed 2 bases from V and 7 bases from J, with 11 bases in between. Germline V gene data show CDR1 as SGHDT and CDR2 as YYEEEE. CDR3 coding DNA: TGTGCCAGCAGCTTTGGACACGTAAATACGCAGTATTTT. This encodes CASSFGHVNTQYF.

Only one count was recorded for this clone. The chain combines TRBV18 with TRBJ2-2; 11 nucleotides align to TRBD2. Germline CDR1 reads KGHSH; CDR2 reads LQKENI. V lost 2 bases and J lost 6; bases outside the gene matches: 5. CDR3 size: 16 residues. For the CDR3, the DNA is TGTGCCAGCTCACCATATTCGACTAGCGGGGCCGGGGAGCTGTTTTTT. Protein product: CASSPYSTSGAGELFF.

The CDR3 spells CASRAGTGGAFF. CDR3 nucleotide sequence: TGTGCCAGCAGAGCCGGGACAGGGGGAGCTTTCTTT. The gene calls are TRBV6-6 and TRBJ1-1, with 11 positions matching TRBD1. The V segment lost 6 bases and the J segment 10 bases; nucleotides outside the gene matches: 4. The CDR3 contains 12 residues. CDR1 and CDR2 from the germline V gene are MNHNY and SVGAGI (reference sequence).

This clone was detected a few times. CDR3 protein: CAGGEQPQHF. DNA for the CDR3: TGTGCCGGGGGGGAACAGCCCCAGCATTTT. The chain has TRBV6-5 and TRBJ1-5, with D perhaps matching TRBD1 (5 bases). Per germline, CDR1 MNHEY and CDR2 SVGAGI. With 11 bases removed from V and 7 bases from J, the gap between germline ends came to 9 bases. The CDR3 loop spans 10 amino acids.

The chain recombines TRBV6-6 with TRBJ2-7; D is tentatively TRBD1 or TRBD2 (6 bases each). Between the trimmed V and J ends, which lost 6 bases and 6 bases, there was a span of 15 bases. The germline V gene encodes CDR1 MNHNY and CDR2 SVGAGI (reference sequence). The CDR3 is made up of 13 amino acids. The CDR3 region is CASSPSGAAEQYF. The CDR3 nucleotides are TGTGCCAGCAGCCCATCGGGGGCTGCCGAGCAGTACTTC.